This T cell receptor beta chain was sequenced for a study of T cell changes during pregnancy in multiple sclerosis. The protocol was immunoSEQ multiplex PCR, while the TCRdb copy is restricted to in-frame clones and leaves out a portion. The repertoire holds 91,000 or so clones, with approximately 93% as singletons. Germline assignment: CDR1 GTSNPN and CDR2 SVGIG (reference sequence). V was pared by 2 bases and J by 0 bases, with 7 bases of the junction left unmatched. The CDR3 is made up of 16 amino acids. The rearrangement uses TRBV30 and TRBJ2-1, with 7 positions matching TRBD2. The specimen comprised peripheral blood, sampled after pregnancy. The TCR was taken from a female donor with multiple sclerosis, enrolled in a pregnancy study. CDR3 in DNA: TGTGCCTGGAGTCCAACACTAGCGAACTCCTACAATGAGCAGTTCTTC. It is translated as CAWSPTLANSYNEQFF.